The 29 T cell receptor beta chains presented below share a single source sample, sequenced in a study of human T cells and chemical hapten exposure. One entry per CDR3 protein, called by TCRdb with MiXCR from the RACE reads. The table includes about 300,000 distinct CDR3 sequences, 5.5% detected once. As for time point: pre-sensitization, week 0. Specified treatment: therapeutic diphenylcyclopropenone sensitization with weekly scalp DPC. This specimen was whole blood, taken in connection with sensitization to the hapten diphenylcyclopropenone (DPC). All receptors derive from a woman aged 18-35 years with alopecia areata. Some clones in this sample may be carry-over from other donors' samples.

This chain joins TRBV27 and TRBJ1-1; D is unclear. Looked up from germline, CDR1 is MNHEY and CDR2 is SMNVEV (reference sequence). CDR3 length: 13 amino acids. Trimming took off 7 bases at V and 0 bases at J, with 9 bases between the two ends. DNA for the CDR3: TGTGCCAGCACGGATATTCTGAACACTGAAGCTTTCTTT. It is translated as CASTDILNTEAFF.

This clonotype came up a few times. This rearrangement joins TRBV7-8 to TRBJ2-2, with TRBD2 matching 10 bases. CDR1 and CDR2 (germline): SGHVS, FQNEAQ. The CDR3 loop spans 19 amino acids. V trimming: 0 bases; J trimming: 2 bases; junction bases outside the gene matches: 9. The CDR3 region is CASSLARASGGHNTGELFF. The CDR3 DNA follows: TGTGCCAGCAGCTTAGCGCGGGCTAGCGGGGGCCATAACACCGGGGAGCTGTTTTTT.

The V and J genes are TRBV7-2 and TRBJ2-7; TRBD1 aligns across 7 bases. The CDR3 covers 14 residues. Germline V gives CDR1 SGHTA, CDR2 FQGNSA. The J segment lost 0 bases and the V segment lost 4 bases, leaving 3 bases of the junction unmatched. The CDR3 here is CASSYRGASYEQYF. In nucleotides, the CDR3 is TGTGCCAGCAGCTACAGGGGTGCCTCCTACGAGCAGTACTTC. Based on the CDR3 plus reference TRBV7-2 and TRBJ2-7, the full variable domain is GAGVSQSPSNKVTEKGKDVELRCDPISGHTALYWYRQSLGQGLEFLIYFQGNSAPDKSGLPSDRFSAERTGGSVSTLTIQRTQQEDSAVYLCASSYRGASYEQYFGPGTRLTVT.

This chain joins TRBV7-2 and TRBJ1-4; 9 positions match TRBD1. This CDR3 is 15 amino acids long. Germline V gives CDR1 SGHTA, CDR2 FQGNSA. With 5 bases clipped from V and 4 bases from J, the junction kept 5 bases outside the gene matches. The CDR3 region has the DNA TGTGCCAGCAGCCCCCGACAGGGGGGTAATGAAAAACTGTTTTTT. Its protein product is CASSPRQGGNEKLFF.

This sequence joins TRBV18 and TRBJ1-1, with no clear D. The V gene's germline CDR1 is KGHSH and CDR2 LQKENI. The CDR3 length is 16 residues. V dropped 3 bases and J dropped 0 bases, with 14 bases sitting between them. This chain's CDR3 is CASSPAVPEMNTEAFF. The CDR3 DNA reads as TGTGCCAGCTCACCGGCGGTCCCTGAGATGAACACTGAAGCTTTCTTT.

This clonotype has just a few counts. The chain carries TRBV7-8 and TRBJ2-5; D is undetermined. Germline assignment: CDR1 SGHVS and CDR2 FQNEAQ. Trimming shortened V by 0 bases and J by 5 bases, and 16 bases separated the two germline ends. This CDR3 has 16 amino acids. The chain's CDR3 is CASSLALTTTDETQYF. The CDR3 nucleotides are TGTGCCAGCAGCTTAGCGCTTACTACCACCGACGAGACCCAGTACTTC. Complete variable domain (other parts from reference TRBV7-8 and TRBJ2-5): GAGVSQSPRYKVAKRGQDVALRCDPISGHVSLFWYQQALGQGPEFLTYFQNEAQLDKSGLPSDRFFAERPEGSVSTLKIQRTQQEDSAVYLCASSLALTTTDETQYFGPGTRLLVL.

This clonotype was counted many times. The rearrangement joins TRBV7-8 to TRBJ2-6, with D hard to call. Per the germline V gene, CDR1 is SGHVS and CDR2 is FQNEAQ. Between the trimmed V and J ends, which lost 3 bases and 4 bases, there was a span of 10 bases. The CDR3 is made up of 15 amino acids. In DNA form, the CDR3 reads TGTGCCAGCAGCTTTCGGGTTGGCGGGGCCAACGTCCTGACTTTC. Translated, it gives CASSFRVGGANVLTF. The full variable domain, completed using reference TRBV7-8 and TRBJ2-6, is GAGVSQSPRYKVAKRGQDVALRCDPISGHVSLFWYQQALGQGPEFLTYFQNEAQLDKSGLPSDRFFAERPEGSVSTLKIQRTQQEDSAVYLCASSFRVGGANVLTFGAGSRLTVL.

A note on this clonotype: With a much larger clone just one base away, this may be a read error. The rearrangement uses TRBV28 and TRBJ1-2, with TRBD1 matching 8 bases. This CDR3 region has 15 residues. Germline lookup yields CDR1 MDHEN and CDR2 SYDVKM. Trimming at V came to 1 base and at J to 10 bases, leaving 11 bases not matched to a gene. Here the CDR3 DNA reads TGTGCCAGCAGTTTATCCTTGGACAGGGCACATGCCTACACCTTC. The encoded protein is CASSLSLDRAHAYTF.

As concerns this clonotype: This may stem from a read error, because a much larger clone lies one nucleotide away. The conserved phenylalanine or tryptophan is not found at the CDR3 terminus, so this likely reflects a read error. The chain has TRBV5-4 and TRBJ1-2; 7 nucleotides agree with TRBD1. There are 16 residues in the CDR3. V trimming: 1 base; J trimming: 7 bases; junction bases outside the gene matches: 13. Germline V gene data show CDR1 as SGHNT and CDR2 as YYREEE (reference sequence). CDR3 protein: CASSLWYTGVSGGYTS. The CDR3 nucleotides read TGTGCCAGCAGCTTGTGGTACACAGGGGTCAGCGGTGGCTACACCTCC.

In this sample, this clonotype turned up a few times. The genes are TRBV20-1 and TRBJ2-7; the D gene is possibly TRBD1 (7 bases). The germline gives CDR1 DFQATT, CDR2 SNEGSKA (reference sequence). This CDR3 comprises 15 residues. The V gene lost 0 bases and the J gene lost 3 bases, with 15 bases spanning the gap. The CDR3 DNA sequence: TGCAGTGCTAGAGATCAAGGCCAGGGGGGCTACGAGCAGTACTTC. This encodes CSARDQGQGGYEQYF.

This clonotype came up many times. The genes are TRBV9 and TRBJ2-4, with D unresolved. V was trimmed by 3 bases and J by 1 base, leaving 20 bases between them. This CDR3 has 18 amino acids. Germline V gene data show CDR1 as SGDLS and CDR2 as YYNGEE. CDR3 loop: CASSESYDGGLAKNIQYF. The CDR3 coding sequence is TGTGCCAGCAGCGAATCTTACGACGGTGGATTGGCCAAAAACATTCAGTACTTC.

The J gene is TRBJ2-3, the V gene TRBV6-5; D uncertain. Looked up from germline, CDR1 is MNHEY and CDR2 is SVGAGI. The CDR3 consists of 13 residues. V lost 0 bases, J lost 6 bases, and 7 bases lay in between. The CDR3 loop is CASSYSTEDTQYF. The CDR3 DNA is TGTGCCAGCAGTTACTCAACTGAGGATACGCAGTATTTT.

This chain connects TRBV27 to TRBJ1-4; D is undetermined. From germline, CDR1 is MNHEY and CDR2 SMNVEV (reference sequence). Deletions cut 6 bases from V and 0 bases from J, with 11 bases between. This CDR3 spans 15 amino acids. The CDR3 sequence: CASSRNLATNEKLFF. The CDR3 region has the DNA TGTGCCAGCAGCCGGAACCTCGCAACTAATGAAAAACTGTTTTTT.

This clonotype was seen ten or more times. The V and J genes are TRBV3-1 and TRBJ2-1, with 9 bases matching TRBD1. CDR3 size: 15 residues. Germline values: CDR1 LGHDT, CDR2 YNNKEL (reference sequence). With V trimmed by 0 bases and J by 8 bases, 5 bases remained unmatched. CDR3 loop: CASSQEGTGWDEQFF. The CDR3 DNA reads TGTGCCAGCAGCCAAGAAGGGACAGGGTGGGATGAGCAGTTCTTC.

V usage is TRBV3-1 and J usage is TRBJ2-1; D might be TRBD2 (5 bases). The CDR3 runs 16 residues. CDR1 and CDR2 (germline): LGHDT, YNNKEL (reference sequence). Trimming left V 4 bases short and J 5 bases short, with 18 bases between. CDR3 nucleotides: TGTGCCAGCAGCCGACGCTCCGGGGTCAGAGACAATGAGCAGTTCTTC. Translated: CASSRRSGVRDNEQFF.

A few counts support this clonotype. The chain combines TRBV20-1 with TRBJ1-2; the match to TRBD1 covers 7 bases. V shed 8 bases and J 8 bases; nucleotides not matched to a gene: 14. The CDR3 runs 13 residues. The germline CDR1 and CDR2 sequences are DFQATT and SNEGSKA (reference sequence). The CDR3 DNA reads as TGCAGTATTAAGACAGGGACGCTTGAAGGCTACACCTTC. Encoded protein: CSIKTGTLEGYTF.

This clonotype was observed at least ten times. The chain combines TRBV4-1 with TRBJ2-7; D may be TRBD2 (5 bases). The CDR3 has 15 residues. The V gene lost 1 base and the J gene lost 3 bases, with 13 bases spanning the gap. The germline V gene encodes CDR1 MGHRA and CDR2 YSYEKL. In DNA, the CDR3 is TGCGCCAGCAGCCAAGTGCGAGGGAAGGACTACGAGCAGTACTTC. It yields the protein CASSQVRGKDYEQYF.

This chain uses TRBV5-1 with TRBJ2-5, with D maybe TRBD2 (6 bases). CDR1 is SGHRS, CDR2 YFSETQ, per germline. The CDR3 length is 12 residues. The V end lost 4 bases, the J end lost 5 bases, and 9 bases lay between the germline ends. The CDR3 region is CASSAGRETQYF. The DNA of the CDR3 is TGCGCCAGCAGCGCGGGGAGGGAGACCCAGTACTTC.

This clonotype has a count of ten or more. The chain joins TRBV7-2 to TRBJ1-2; 10 bases fit TRBD1. This CDR3 comprises 14 residues. V lost 1 base to trimming and J lost 5 bases; unmatched junction nucleotides: 1. Germline V gene data show CDR1 as SGHTA and CDR2 as FQGNSA. DNA of the CDR3: TGTGCCAGCAGCTTAGGGGGACAGGGGTATGGCTACACCTTC. It specifies CASSLGGQGYGYTF.

This clonotype was seen ten or more times. The chain links TRBV9 to TRBJ1-6; TRBD1 might be the D (5 bases). Germline V lookup: CDR1 SGDLS, CDR2 YYNGEE. This CDR3 spans 15 amino acids. The germline V and J ends were trimmed by 1 base and 1 base, with 6 bases remaining between them. CDR3 loop: CASSVRGSYNSPLHF. CDR3 DNA: TGTGCCAGCAGCGTAAGGGGATCCTATAATTCACCCCTCCACTTT. Looking up the rest from reference TRBV9 and TRBJ1-6 gives the full variable domain: DSGVTQTPKHLITATGQRVTLRCSPRSGDLSVYWYQQSLDQGLQFLIQYYNGEERAKGNILERFSAQQFPDLHSELNLSSLELGDSALYFCASSVRGSYNSPLHFGNGTRLTVT.

This clonotype has a count of ten or more. The V and J genes are TRBV12-3 or TRBV12-4 and TRBJ1-1, with TRBD1 as a possible D gene (5 bases). Trimming removed 5 bases at V and 4 bases at J, with 14 bases between. The CDR3 spans 14 residues. CDR3: CASSPGGSITEAFF. DNA for the CDR3: TGTGCCAGCAGTCCGGGGGGGTCAATCACTGAAGCTTTCTTT.

The chain employs TRBV10-3 and TRBJ2-1; D call uncertain. This CDR3 region has 13 residues. Deletions cut 11 bases from V and 4 bases from J, with 15 bases between. Per the germline V gene, CDR1 is ENHRY and CDR2 is SYGVKD. The CDR3 spells CAAQSGIYNEQFF. The CDR3 DNA reads as TGTGCCGCTCAAAGTGGGATATACAATGAGCAGTTCTTC.

This clonotype has a handful of counts. The chain combines TRBV5-1 with TRBJ1-4; tentatively, D is TRBD1 (6 bases). The CDR3 contains 15 residues. Germline V lookup: CDR1 SGHRS, CDR2 YFSETQ. Trimming shortened V by 4 bases and J by 2 bases, and 12 bases separated the two germline ends. The DNA of the CDR3 is TGCGCCAGCAGCCACACAGGACAGACTAATGAAAAACTGTTTTTT. Protein product: CASSHTGQTNEKLFF.

The chain joins TRBV29-1 to TRBJ1-3; D unresolved. The CDR3 runs 16 residues. CDR1 and CDR2 from the germline V gene are SQVTM and ANQGSEA. V shed 7 bases and J shed 0 bases, with 19 bases lying between them. CDR3 residues: CSAEENGASSGNTIYF. The CDR3 DNA reads TGCAGCGCCGAAGAGAATGGAGCCTCCTCTGGAAACACCATATATTTT.

This clonotype has a handful of counts. Relative to the germline gene, one junction end is altered; a read error may explain this. Here the CDR3 reads CASSVGRSNEKLFF. DNA for the CDR3: TGTGCCAGCAGCGTAGGACGGAGTAATGAAAAACTGTTTTTT. The chain recombines TRBV13 with TRBJ1-4; no definite D call. This CDR3 is built from 14 residues. CDR1 PRHDT and CDR2 FYEKMQ come from the germline V gene (reference sequence). The full variable domain, its missing parts supplied by reference TRBV13 and TRBJ1-4, is AAGVIQSPRHLIKEKRETATLKCYPIPRHDTVYWYQQGPGQDPQFLISFYEKMQSDKGSIPDRFSAQQFSDYHSELNMSSLELGDSALYFCASSVGRSNEKLFFGSGTQLSVL.

The gene calls are TRBV27 and TRBJ1-1; D remains ambiguous. V lost 3 bases, J lost 8 bases, and 13 bases lay in between. CDR1 is MNHEY and CDR2 is SMNVEV in the germline V gene (reference sequence). The CDR3 spans 13 residues. CDR3 nucleotides: TGTGCCAGCAGTTTGTCGACTCCGACGGAAGCTTTCTTT. It encodes CASSLSTPTEAFF.

This clonotype has at least ten counts. CDR3 loop: CASSPPSYEQYF. Written as DNA, the CDR3 is TGTGCCAGCAGCCCCCCCAGCTACGAGCAGTACTTC. The chain combines TRBV6-2 or TRBV6-3 with TRBJ2-7; D call uncertain. Trimming left V 6 bases short and J 3 bases short, with 9 bases between. Germline V gives CDR1 MNHEY, CDR2 SVGEGT. This CDR3 region has 12 residues.

The sample holds a few counts of this clonotype. This chain links TRBV5-1 with TRBJ2-5, with 16 bases lining up with TRBD2. This CDR3 spans 15 amino acids. Germline lookup yields CDR1 SGHRS and CDR2 YFSETQ. The junction had 2 bases not matched to a gene; V was cut back by 4 bases and J by 5 bases. In nucleotides, the CDR3 is TGCGCCAGCAGCGGGACTAGCGGGGGGGCTGAGACCCAGTACTTC. Its protein is CASSGTSGGAETQYF.

The chain couples TRBV29-1 to TRBJ2-1; 9 nucleotides agree with TRBD1. In germline, CDR1 is SQVTM, CDR2 ANQGSEA. This CDR3 spans 14 amino acids. After removal of 4 bases from V and 6 bases from J, the junction contained 7 bases not matched to a gene. The CDR3 reads CSVAGTGTRNEQFF. In DNA form, the CDR3 reads TGCAGCGTTGCCGGGACAGGGACTCGCAATGAGCAGTTCTTC.